This T cell receptor beta chain stems from a study of long-term antiretroviral therapy in people with HIV. None of the participants with HIV were treated outside the United States. Before DNA extraction, roughly 0.95-10 million cryopreserved PBMC were held in the samples. This was the immunoSEQ v3.0 assay at survey level. Sequencing used immunoSEQ multiplex PCR; TCRdb keeps in-frame clones, though not all of them. Here the sample spans tens of thousands of clones, about 86% being singletons. Study-wide findings and caveats: Although diversity increased after ART, it remained lower than in transplant donor controls. Whereas controls had wider CDR3 length ranges, HIV repertoires had narrower ones.

As for this clone: Antigen unknown.

The source material was unsorted PBMCs, sampled 0.8 years after starting antiretroviral therapy. The sequence was collected from a woman under 30 with HIV.

The CDR3: CASSLVLALEQYF. The CDR3 coding sequence is TGTGCCAGCAGCTTAGTTCTGGCGTTGGAGCAGTACTTC. The rearrangement joins TRBV11-1 to TRBJ2-7, with D uncertain. V gave up 1 base and J gave up 7 bases, with 11 bases separating them. Germline V gene data show CDR1 as SGHAT and CDR2 as FQDESV (reference sequence). This CDR3 has 13 residues.